Listed below are T cell receptor beta chains from one sample, sequenced in a study of Ad26.COV2.S vaccination and SARS-CoV-2 variants. Sequencing used immunoSEQ multiplex PCR; TCRdb keeps in-frame clones, though not all of them. The table shows about 180,000 clones, with approximately 88% occurring only once. The sequenced sample was peripheral blood, obtained after recovery from COVID-19. The receptors originated from a human donor who had recovered from COVID-19. The CDR3 runs from the conserved cysteine through the conserved F or W. The D gene is left open where the match is weak. Only some rows state a clone size, as once, few, many or a class for expanded clones.

V gene: TRBV7-3
clone size: .
D gene: .
J gene: TRBJ2-1
CDR3 protein: CASSRTEGEQFF
CDR3 DNA: TGTGCCAGCAGCCGGACGGAGGGGGAGCAGTTCTTC

V gene: TRBV10-1
clone size: .
D gene: .
J gene: TRBJ2-1
CDR3 protein: CASSPESYNEQFF
CDR3 DNA: TGCGCCAGCTCGCCAGAATCCTACAATGAGCAGTTCTTC

V gene: TRBV12-3/TRBV12-4
clone size: .
D gene: .
J gene: TRBJ2-5
CDR3 protein: CASSSDSETQYF
CDR3 DNA: TGTGCCAGCAGTTCAGACTCGGAGACCCAGTACTTC

V gene: TRBV12-3/TRBV12-4
clone size: few
D gene: .
J gene: TRBJ1-5
CDR3 protein: CASRLDRYQPQHF
CDR3 DNA: TGTGCCAGCAGACTGGACCGTTATCAGCCCCAGCATTTT

V gene: TRBV4-1
clone size: once
D gene: .
J gene: TRBJ2-6
CDR3 protein: CASSQVSGTTHSGANVLTF
CDR3 DNA: TGCGCCAGCAGCCAAGTGTCAGGGACCACACACTCTGGGGCCAACGTCCTGACTTTC

V gene: TRBV9
clone size: .
D gene: TRBD1
J gene: TRBJ1-3
CDR3 protein: CASSPGDRAGNTIYF
CDR3 DNA: TGTGCCAGCAGCCCCGGGGACAGGGCTGGAAACACCATATATTTT

V gene: TRBV3-1/TRBV3-2
clone size: .
D gene: TRBD1
J gene: TRBJ2-2
CDR3 protein: CASSQTGWVGELFF
CDR3 DNA: TGTGCCAGCAGCCAGACAGGGTGGGTCGGGGAGCTGTTTTTT

V gene: TRBV28
clone size: .
D gene: .
J gene: TRBJ1-1
CDR3 protein: CASRSGPPSEAFF
CDR3 DNA: TGTGCCAGCAGATCCGGGCCCCCATCGGAAGCTTTCTTT

V gene: TRBV29-1
clone size: once
D gene: TRBD1
J gene: TRBJ1-6
CDR3 protein: CSVGEQGGNSPLHF
CDR3 DNA: TGCAGCGTTGGGGAACAGGGGGGCAATTCACCCCTCCACTTT

V gene: TRBV30
clone size: .
D gene: TRBD1
J gene: TRBJ1-5
CDR3 protein: CAWSGQGGNQPQHF
CDR3 DNA: TGTGCCTGGAGTGGACAGGGGGGCAATCAGCCCCAGCATTTT

V gene: TRBV18
clone size: .
D gene: .
J gene: TRBJ2-2
CDR3 protein: CASSGQAGTGELFF
CDR3 DNA: TGTGCCAGCTCAGGACAGGCGGGGACCGGGGAGCTGTTTTTT

V gene: TRBV7-2
clone size: .
D gene: .
J gene: TRBJ2-7
CDR3 protein: CASSLALAGSSYEQYF
CDR3 DNA: TGTGCCAGCAGCTTAGCGCTGGCGGGGAGCTCCTACGAGCAGTACTTC

V gene: TRBV11-2
clone size: .
D gene: .
J gene: TRBJ2-2
CDR3 protein: CASSQRPFFGAGELFF
CDR3 DNA: TGTGCCAGCTCGCAAAGACCCTTTTTTGGGGCCGGGGAGCTGTTTTTT

V gene: TRBV6-5
clone size: .
D gene: TRBD1
J gene: TRBJ2-1
CDR3 protein: CASSLDRGAYNEQFF
CDR3 DNA: TGTGCCAGCAGCCTCGACAGGGGGGCCTACAATGAGCAGTTCTTC

V gene: TRBV19
clone size: .
D gene: .
J gene: TRBJ1-2
CDR3 protein: CASRTRHEGGGYTF
CDR3 DNA: TGTGCCAGTAGGACCCGACACGAGGGAGGTGGCTACACCTTC

V gene: TRBV2
clone size: .
D gene: TRBD1
J gene: TRBJ2-7
CDR3 protein: CASSPGQGAEQYF
CDR3 DNA: TGTGCCAGCAGCCCTGGACAGGGGGCCGAGCAGTACTTC

V gene: TRBV3-1/TRBV3-2
clone size: .
D gene: .
J gene: TRBJ2-2
CDR3 protein: CASSHLASGELFF
CDR3 DNA: TGTGCCAGCAGCCATTTAGCGTCCGGGGAGCTGTTTTTT

V gene: TRBV19
clone size: .
D gene: TRBD1
J gene: TRBJ1-4
CDR3 protein: CASSTGQGNGEKLFF
CDR3 DNA: TGTGCCAGTAGTACGGGACAGGGGAACGGTGAAAAACTGTTTTTT

V gene: TRBV28
clone size: .
D gene: TRBD1
J gene: TRBJ2-7
CDR3 protein: CASSLEQGPYEQYF
CDR3 DNA: TGTGCCAGCAGTCTAGAACAGGGGCCCTACGAGCAGTACTTC

V gene: TRBV19
clone size: .
D gene: .
J gene: TRBJ2-2
CDR3 protein: CASTPRGFGGELFF
CDR3 DNA: TGTGCCAGTACCCCGCGAGGGTTCGGCGGGGAGCTGTTTTTT

V gene: TRBV19
clone size: .
D gene: TRBD1
J gene: TRBJ2-7
CDR3 protein: CASSPDRTGNSYEQYF
CDR3 DNA: TGTGCCAGTAGCCCCGACCGGACAGGGAACTCCTACGAGCAGTACTTC

V gene: TRBV28
clone size: .
D gene: TRBD1
J gene: TRBJ1-6
CDR3 protein: CASSLDRGYNSPLHF
CDR3 DNA: TGTGCCAGCAGCCTGGACAGGGGTTACAATTCACCCCTCCACTTT